The source of this T cell receptor beta chain is a study of cytomegalovirus exposure and HLA in healthy donors. General study results and limits: A later analysis linked about 17,000 TCR beta sequences to HLA alleles at 0.05 false discovery rate.

Germline V gene sequence: CDR1 LGHNA, CDR2 YSLEER. The CDR3 runs to 15 residues. The ends were cut back, 1 base at V and 0 bases at J, with 10 bases in the middle. The PCR was carried out with 60 Vbeta primers and 13 Jbeta primers. This table comes from immunoSEQ multiplex PCR, and its TCRdb copy is limited to in-frame clones, with some not included. The repertoire holds 150,000 to 180,000 clones, with about 80% as singletons. Of note for this clone: As yet, its antigen is unknown.

Sequenced material: PBMCs. The sequence was obtained from a woman aged 45-60 years in good health and CMV-seropositive. The gene calls are TRBV4-3 and TRBJ2-7; D may be TRBD2 (6 bases). CDR3 nucleotides: TGCGCCAGCAGCCAAGCGGCGGGGCTCTCCTACGAGCAGTACTTC. This sequence encodes CASSQAAGLSYEQYF.